The 31 T cell receptor beta chains below all came from one sample that was sequenced in a study of control samples from healthy donors and cancer patients (dated by TCRdb to the early 2020s). Library method: the immunoSEQ multiplex PCR assay. TCRdb took over this immuneACCESS table, retaining in-frame rearrangements with V and J assigned. Such tables are incomplete; in checked studies, under half of the missing clones stem from an unresolved V gene, and the remainder is unexplained. This sample holds 110,000 or so clones; over 75% were observed only once. The top ten constitute 4.4% of the sample. Source material: blood. The receptor source for this set is a human donor in good health. The donor label of this sample is uncertain.

DNA for the CDR3: TGTGCCAGCAGCCAAGTCTCAGCTAACTATGGCTACACCTTC. This sequence encodes CASSQVSANYGYTF. The chain is built from TRBV3-1 (or the pseudogene TRBV3-2) and TRBJ1-2; D is unresolved. Germline CDR1 and CDR2: LGHDT and YNNKEL (reference sequence). The length of the CDR3 is 14 residues. V lost 1 base to trimming and J lost 0 bases, with 6 bases between them.

The V call is TRBV7-9, the J call TRBJ1-2; tentative D call: TRBD1 (5 bases). In germline, CDR1 is SEHNR, CDR2 FQNEAQ (reference sequence). Trimming took 1 base from V and 8 from J, leaving 17 bases between them. The CDR3 runs 15 residues. CDR3 nucleotides: TGTGCCAGCAGCTTAGAACGGGACCTTTTTCAGGGCTACACCTTC. Its translation: CASSLERDLFQGYTF.

Here the CDR3 reads CASSFLAFF. As DNA, the CDR3 is TGTGCCAGCAGTTTTTTGGCTTTCTTT. The chain combines TRBV12-3 or TRBV12-4 with TRBJ1-1; D gene uncertain. The CDR3 loop spans 9 amino acids. Trimming removed 3 bases from V and 11 bases from J, with 4 bases in between.

This CDR3 is CARSGPGGGFSDTQYF. The CDR3 coding sequence is TGTGCCAGATCGGGACCTGGCGGGGGGTTTTCAGATACGCAGTATTTT. J is TRBJ2-3 and V is TRBV28; TRBD2 agrees at 8 bases. V dropped 9 bases and J dropped 4; count of bases not matched to a gene: 15. This CDR3 spans 16 amino acids. Germline-derived CDR1 and CDR2 are MDHEN and SYDVKM.

Here the CDR3 reads CASSPTLDRDNTEAFF. The CDR3 region has the DNA TGTGCCAGCTCACCTACCCTGGACAGAGATAACACTGAAGCTTTCTTT. This chain connects TRBV18 to TRBJ1-1; D is perhaps TRBD1 (6 bases). The CDR3 consists of 16 residues. The V gene's germline CDR1 is KGHSH and CDR2 LQKENI. The V gene lost 3 bases and the J gene lost 2 bases, with 16 bases spanning the gap.

The J gene is TRBJ1-6, the V gene TRBV18, with TRBD1 as a possible D gene (6 bases). V lost 2 bases and J lost 9, with 8 bases in between. The CDR3 is made up of 13 amino acids. Germline V gives CDR1 KGHSH, CDR2 LQKENI. CDR3 DNA sequence: TGTGCCAGCTCACCAACAGGGTTTTCACCCCTCCACTTT. Translating it yields CASSPTGFSPLHF.

The CDR3 spells CASSPGQFSPLHF. The DNA for the CDR3 is TGTGCCAGCAGCCCAGGACAGTTTTCACCCCTCCACTTT. The chain is built from TRBV12-3 or TRBV12-4 and TRBJ1-6; weak D call: TRBD1 (6 bases). This CDR3 is 13 amino acids long. Trimming removed 6 bases from V and 9 bases from J, with 12 bases in between.

CDR3 bases: TGTGCCAGCAGCTTGGGGAGCGGGGGGGCCTTCGCAGATACGCAGTATTTT. It yields the protein CASSLGSGGAFADTQYF. J is TRBJ2-3 and V is TRBV5-6; 10 bases map to TRBD2. The germline CDR1 and CDR2 sequences are SGHDT and YYEEEE. The CDR3 sequence is 17 residues long. The V and J ends lost 0 bases and 4 bases, in that order; junction bases with no gene match: 8.

In its sample, this clone was seen once. The J gene is TRBJ2-5, the V gene TRBV18; D is undetermined. Trimming pared 3 bases from V and 2 bases from J, leaving 13 bases between. Looked up from germline, CDR1 is KGHSH and CDR2 is LQKENI. This CDR3 has 15 residues. Written as DNA, the CDR3 is TGTGCCAGCTCACCGGGTGGGCGGAAGCAAGAGACCCAGTACTTC. This codes for CASSPGGRKQETQYF.

In its sample, this clone was seen once. This chain uses TRBV7-3 with TRBJ2-1; 10 bases are shared with TRBD2. The CDR3 runs 15 residues. CDR1 is SGHTA, CDR2 FQGTGA, per germline. V lost 4 bases, J lost 6 bases, and 6 bases stayed unmatched. In nucleotides, the CDR3 is TGTGCCAGCAGCTCCCTAGCGGGGGTTGCCAATGAGCAGTTCTTC. Translating it yields CASSSLAGVANEQFF.

This chain connects TRBV11-3 to TRBJ2-3, with D maybe TRBD2 (5 bases). CDR3 length: 12 amino acids. The V end was cut by 5 bases, the J end by 5 bases, with 8 bases between. Germline V gene sequence: CDR1 SGHNT, CDR2 YENEEA. CDR3 residues: CASSKSGDTQYF. The DNA for the CDR3 is TGTGCCAGCAGCAAGAGCGGAGATACGCAGTATTTT.

CDR3 amino acids: CASSQDAGAGANVLTF. The CDR3 bases are TGCGCCAGCAGCCAAGATGCGGGGGCCGGGGCCAACGTCCTGACTTTC. This chain joins TRBV4-3 and TRBJ2-6, with D perhaps TRBD2 (7 bases). The CDR3 is made up of 16 amino acids. Germline V gene data show CDR1 as LGHNA and CDR2 as YSLEER. V was cut by 0 bases and J by 4 bases, with 10 bases left in between.

The chain recombines TRBV19 with TRBJ2-3, with D possibly TRBD2 on 6 matching bases. Germline loops: CDR1 LNHDA, CDR2 SQIVND (reference sequence). V was shortened by 3 bases and J by 3 bases, with 10 bases between the two germline ends. The CDR3 loop spans 14 amino acids. CDR3: CASSMTSNTDTQYF. CDR3 sequence (DNA): TGTGCCAGTAGTATGACTAGTAATACAGATACGCAGTATTTT.

The chain links TRBV11-2 to TRBJ2-3; D unclear. Per germline, CDR1 SGHAT and CDR2 FQNNGV. The CDR3 loop spans 12 amino acids. The V gene lost 1 base and the J gene lost 5 bases, with 4 bases spanning the gap. The CDR3 DNA is TGTGCCAGCAGCTTAGTAGAAGATACGCAGTATTTT. The encoded protein is CASSLVEDTQYF.

This CDR3 is CASSRESSYNEQFF. The CDR3 DNA follows: TGTGCCAGCAGCCGGGAGAGCTCCTACAATGAGCAGTTCTTC. The chain carries TRBV5-6 and TRBJ2-1; D is possibly TRBD2 (6 bases). Trimming left V 4 bases short and J 0 bases short, with 8 bases between. Germline assignment: CDR1 SGHDT and CDR2 YYEEEE. The CDR3 is 14 residues long.

The V and J genes are TRBV14 and TRBJ1-4, with D possibly being TRBD1 (5 bases). With 0 bases removed from V and 8 bases from J, the gap between germline ends came to 16 bases. Germline CDR1 SGHDN, CDR2 FVKESK. The CDR3 runs 16 residues. CDR3: CASSQESGRVREKLFF. In DNA, the CDR3 is TGTGCCAGCAGCCAAGAGTCAGGGCGAGTAAGGGAAAAACTGTTTTTT.

The rearrangement links TRBV9 to TRBJ2-3; 11 nucleotides match TRBD2. CDR3 size: 17 residues. The V gene's germline CDR1 is SGDLS and CDR2 YYNGEE. Germline trimming cut 1 base from V and 4 bases from J; bases unmatched to any gene: 8. CDR3 coding DNA: TGTGCCAGCAGCGTACCACGACTAGCGGGGAAGGCAGATACGCAGTATTTT. Protein product: CASSVPRLAGKADTQYF.

This clone was found a few times. The chain recombines TRBV14 with TRBJ2-1, with unresolved D. Trimming stripped 0 bases from V and 9 bases from J, with 15 bases between. This CDR3 is 15 amino acids long. Germline CDR1 and CDR2: SGHDN and FVKESK. The CDR3 DNA is TGTGCCAGCAGCCAAGACATCGGGCCAGTTGTTGAGCAGTTCTTC. It encodes CASSQDIGPVVEQFF.

The V gene is TRBV30, the J gene TRBJ2-1, with TRBD2 as a possible D gene (7 bases). Germline assignment: CDR1 GTSNPN and CDR2 SVGIG (reference sequence). The V end lost 4 bases, the J end lost 4 bases, and 17 bases lay between the germline ends. This CDR3 spans 15 amino acids. The CDR3 DNA sequence: TGTGCCTGGAACGAAGGGGGGGCTGGATACAATGAGCAGTTCTTC. Its translation is CAWNEGGAGYNEQFF.

This clone showed up just once. The chain is built from TRBV7-6 and TRBJ1-5; TRBD1 aligns across 7 bases. CDR3 length: 17 residues. V was pared by 5 bases and J by 0 bases, with 10 bases of the junction left unmatched. CDR1 and CDR2 (germline): SGHVS, FNYEAQ. CDR3 sequence (DNA): TGTGCCAGCAGCCCCCAAACAGGGGCGTATAGCAATCAGCCCCAGCATTTT. Its protein is CASSPQTGAYSNQPQHF.

V is TRBV6-5 and J is TRBJ2-3; TRBD2 is a possible D gene (6 bases). CDR3 length equals 16 residues. Trimming left V 2 bases short and J 4 bases short, with 16 bases between. The germline V gene has CDR1 MNHEY and CDR2 SVGAGI. CDR3 protein: CASSYDGVADSDTQYF. The CDR3 DNA is TGTGCCAGCAGTTACGATGGGGTAGCGGACTCAGATACGCAGTATTTT.

J is TRBJ1-5 and V is TRBV19; the D is unclear. The CDR3 is made up of 15 amino acids. CDR1 is LNHDA, CDR2 SQIVND, per germline (reference sequence). V was trimmed by 4 bases and J by 0 bases, leaving 10 bases between them. The CDR3 sequence: CASSTWPDSNQPQHF. CDR3 sequence (DNA): TGTGCCAGTAGTACTTGGCCGGATAGCAATCAGCCCCAGCATTTT.

The chain couples TRBV28 to TRBJ1-4; 7 nucleotides match TRBD1. In germline, CDR1 is MDHEN, CDR2 SYDVKM. V dropped 6 bases and J dropped 0; count of bases not matched to a gene: 10. The CDR3 spans 17 residues. CDR3 protein: CASRGGGGWATNEKLFF. The CDR3 DNA reads TGTGCCAGCAGAGGGGGAGGGGGCTGGGCAACTAATGAAAAACTGTTTTTT.

This chain links TRBV15 with TRBJ1-5, with a weak D call TRBD1 (6 bases). The germline V gene has CDR1 LNHNV and CDR2 YYDKDF (reference sequence). This CDR3 is 15 amino acids long. The V and J ends lost 3 bases and 7 bases respectively, with 16 bases between them. This chain's CDR3 is CATSSETGRGQPQHF. In DNA form, the CDR3 reads TGTGCCACCAGCAGTGAAACAGGGAGGGGGCAGCCCCAGCATTTT. Full variable domain (missing parts from reference TRBV15 and TRBJ1-5): DAMVIQNPRYQVTQFGKPVTLSCSQTLNHNVMYWYQQKSSQAPKLLFHYYDKDFNNEADTPDNFQSRRPNTSFCFLDIRSPGLGDTAMYLCATSSETGRGQPQHFGDGTRLSIL.

In this sample, this clone turned up a few times. V is TRBV3-1 (or the pseudogene TRBV3-2) and J is TRBJ2-3; 8 bases are a match to TRBD2. Germline assignment: CDR1 LGHDT and CDR2 YNNKEL (reference sequence). V lost 8 bases and J lost 7; bases outside the gene matches: 8. The CDR3 sequence is 13 residues long. The CDR3 sequence is CASGSAGGYTQYF. As DNA, the CDR3 is TGTGCCAGCGGTTCGGCGGGGGGCTATACGCAGTATTTT.

This sequence joins TRBV5-1 and TRBJ2-5, with D hard to call. V was pared by 0 bases and J by 5 bases, with 11 bases between. CDR3 length: 14 residues. Germline V CDR1 and CDR2: SGHRS, YFSETQ. CDR3 loop: CASSLEGRRETQYF. The DNA of the CDR3 is TGCGCCAGCAGCTTGGAAGGACGTCGGGAGACCCAGTACTTC.

J is TRBJ2-2 and V is TRBV11-2, with 9 bases fitting TRBD1. The V gene end was trimmed by 5 bases and the J gene end by 7 bases; junction bases not matched to a gene: 11. CDR3 length: 16 amino acids. Per the germline V gene, CDR1 is SGHAT and CDR2 is FQNNGV. Here the CDR3 DNA reads TGTGCCAGCAGCCAACGGACAGGGGCGCTTGGCGGGGAGCTGTTTTTT. This codes for CASSQRTGALGGELFF. The full variable domain, completed using reference TRBV11-2 and TRBJ2-2, is EAGVAQSPRYKIIEKRQSVAFWCNPISGHATLYWYQQILGQGPKLLIQFQNNGVVDDSQLPKDRFSAERLKGVDSTLKIQPAKLEDSAVYLCASSQRTGALGGELFFGEGSRLTVL.

CDR3 protein: CATSRDRRAEQFF. DNA for the CDR3: TGTGCCACCAGCAGAGATAGGAGAGCTGAGCAGTTCTTC. The rearrangement uses TRBV15 and TRBJ2-1; D not certain. The length of the CDR3 is 13 residues. Germline CDR1 reads LNHNV; CDR2 reads YYDKDF (reference sequence). V was pared by 0 bases and J by 9 bases, with 9 bases between.

The chain uses TRBV12-5 and TRBJ2-1, with unresolved D. This CDR3 is built from 12 residues. Germline CDR1 and CDR2: LGHNT and FRNRAP. V shed 0 bases and J shed 9 bases, with 6 bases lying between them. Here the CDR3 DNA reads TGTGCTAGTGGTTTGGTACTGGGTGAGCAGTTCTTC. This codes for CASGLVLGEQFF.

CDR3 sequence reads: CASEEAGNTIYF. In nucleotides, the CDR3 is TGTGCTAGTGAAGAGGCTGGAAACACCATATATTTT. This chain uses TRBV12-5 with TRBJ1-3; D not certain. The CDR3 has 12 residues. Looked up from germline, CDR1 is LGHNT and CDR2 is FRNRAP. Between the trimmed V and J ends, which lost 7 bases and 2 bases, there was a span of 6 bases.

The V and J genes are TRBV15 and TRBJ1-1; D is unclear. V lost 0 bases and J 5 bases, leaving 19 bases between the germline ends. From germline, CDR1 is LNHNV and CDR2 YYDKDF (reference sequence). This CDR3 has 17 residues. The CDR3 sequence: CATSRDILDTAWTEAFF. CDR3 coding DNA: TGTGCCACCAGCAGAGATATTTTAGACACCGCCTGGACTGAAGCTTTCTTT. Complete variable domain (other parts from reference TRBV15 and TRBJ1-1): DAMVIQNPRYQVTQFGKPVTLSCSQTLNHNVMYWYQQKSSQAPKLLFHYYDKDFNNEADTPDNFQSRRPNTSFCFLDIRSPGLGDTAMYLCATSRDILDTAWTEAFFGQGTRLTVV.